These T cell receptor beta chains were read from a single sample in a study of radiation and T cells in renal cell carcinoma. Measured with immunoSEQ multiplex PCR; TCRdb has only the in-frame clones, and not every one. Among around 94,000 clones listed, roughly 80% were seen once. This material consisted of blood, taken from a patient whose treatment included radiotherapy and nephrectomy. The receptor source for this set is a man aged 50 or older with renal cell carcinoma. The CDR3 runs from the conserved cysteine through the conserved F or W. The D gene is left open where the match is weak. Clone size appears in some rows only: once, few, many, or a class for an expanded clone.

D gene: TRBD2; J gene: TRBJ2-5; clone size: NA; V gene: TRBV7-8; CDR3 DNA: TGTGCCAGCAGCTTAGCGGGACTAGCGGGTGCCCAAGAGACCCAGTACTTC; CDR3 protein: CASSLAGLAGAQETQYF
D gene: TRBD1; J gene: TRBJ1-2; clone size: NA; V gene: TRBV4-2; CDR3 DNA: TGTGCCAGCAGCCCACCGGGACAGCCTCAAGGCTACACCTTC; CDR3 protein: CASSPPGQPQGYTF
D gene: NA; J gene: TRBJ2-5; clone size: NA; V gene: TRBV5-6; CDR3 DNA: TGTGCCAGCAGCCGGCCGGGGGGCGAAGAGACCCAGTACTTC; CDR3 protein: CASSRPGGEETQYF
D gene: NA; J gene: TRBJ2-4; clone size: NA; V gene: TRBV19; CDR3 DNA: TGTGCCAGTAGTATAGATCAGGGTTCTTACCCTATTCAGTACTTC; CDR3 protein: CASSIDQGSYPIQYF
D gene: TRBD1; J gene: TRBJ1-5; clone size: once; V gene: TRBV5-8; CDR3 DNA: TGTGCCAGCAGCTTCGGGACAGTCGGAAATCAGCCCCAGCATTTT; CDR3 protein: CASSFGTVGNQPQHF
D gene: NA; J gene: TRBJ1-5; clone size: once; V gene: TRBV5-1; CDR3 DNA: TGCGCCAGCAGCTTGGCCGGAGGGTTAACTCAGCCCCAGCATTTT; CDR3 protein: CASSLAGGLTQPQHF
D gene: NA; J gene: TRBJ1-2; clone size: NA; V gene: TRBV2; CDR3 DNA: TGTGCCAGCAGTGAGTCGGGGAACAGGAGGGGCTACACCTTC; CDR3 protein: CASSESGNRRGYTF
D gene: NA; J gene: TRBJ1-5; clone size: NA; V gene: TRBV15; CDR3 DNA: TGTGCCACCAGGAGACGATTGGGGGTAAATAGCAATCAGCCCCAGCATTTT; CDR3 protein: CATRRRLGVNSNQPQHF
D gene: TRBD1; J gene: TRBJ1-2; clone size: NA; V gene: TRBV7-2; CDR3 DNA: TGTGCCAGCAGCGTGGGACAGGGTTATGGCTACACCTTC; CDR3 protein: CASSVGQGYGYTF
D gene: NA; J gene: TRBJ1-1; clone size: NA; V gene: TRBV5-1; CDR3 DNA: TGCGCCAGCAGCTTGCGGGGTGGTGAAGCTTTCTTT; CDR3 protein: CASSLRGGEAFF
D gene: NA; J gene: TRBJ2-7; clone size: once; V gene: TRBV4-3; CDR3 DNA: TGCGCCAGCAGCCAAGCGGTGGTCGGATCCTACGAGCAGTACTTC; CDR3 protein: CASSQAVVGSYEQYF
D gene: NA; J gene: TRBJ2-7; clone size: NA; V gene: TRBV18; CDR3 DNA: TGTGCCAGCTCACCACAGGAACACTACGAGCAGTACTTC; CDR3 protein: CASSPQEHYEQYF
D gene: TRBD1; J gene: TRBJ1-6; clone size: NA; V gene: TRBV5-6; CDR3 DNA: TGTGCCAGCAGCCGACAGGGCCATGTAATTTCACCCCTCCACTTT; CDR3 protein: CASSRQGHVISPLHF
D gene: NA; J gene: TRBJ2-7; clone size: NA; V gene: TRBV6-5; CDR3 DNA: TGTGCCAGCAGTTACCGGGACGGAGGCTACGAGCAGTACTTC; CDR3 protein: CASSYRDGGYEQYF
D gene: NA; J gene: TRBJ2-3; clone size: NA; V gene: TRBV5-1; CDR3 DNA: TGCGCCAGCAGCTTAAGGTACACAGATACGCAGTATTTT; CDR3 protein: CASSLRYTDTQYF
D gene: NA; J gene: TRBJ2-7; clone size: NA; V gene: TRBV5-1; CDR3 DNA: TGCGCCAGCAGCCACCGGGAAAAGGGCGAGCAGTACTTC; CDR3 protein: CASSHREKGEQYF